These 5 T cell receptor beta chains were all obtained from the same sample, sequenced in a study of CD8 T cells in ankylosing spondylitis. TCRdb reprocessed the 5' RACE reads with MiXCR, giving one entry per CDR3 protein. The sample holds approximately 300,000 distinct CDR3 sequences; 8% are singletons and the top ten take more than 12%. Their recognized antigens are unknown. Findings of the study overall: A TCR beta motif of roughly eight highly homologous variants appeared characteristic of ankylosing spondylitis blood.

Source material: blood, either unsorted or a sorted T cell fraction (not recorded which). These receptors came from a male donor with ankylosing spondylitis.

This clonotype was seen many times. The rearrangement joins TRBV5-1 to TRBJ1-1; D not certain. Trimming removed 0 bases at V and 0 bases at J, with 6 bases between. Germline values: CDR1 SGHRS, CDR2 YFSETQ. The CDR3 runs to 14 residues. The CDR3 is CASSLDRLNTEAFF. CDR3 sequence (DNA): TGCGCCAGCAGCTTGGACCGACTGAACACTGAAGCTTTCTTT.

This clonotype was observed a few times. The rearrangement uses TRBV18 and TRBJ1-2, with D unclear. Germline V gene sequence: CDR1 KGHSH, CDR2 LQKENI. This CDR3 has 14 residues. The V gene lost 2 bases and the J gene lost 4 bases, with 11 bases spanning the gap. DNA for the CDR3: TGTGCCAGCTCACCAGGAGCTCGGGGCTATGGCTACACCTTC. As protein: CASSPGARGYGYTF.

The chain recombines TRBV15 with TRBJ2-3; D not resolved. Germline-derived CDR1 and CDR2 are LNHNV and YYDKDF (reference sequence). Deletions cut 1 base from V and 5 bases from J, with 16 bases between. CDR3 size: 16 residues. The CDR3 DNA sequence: TGTGCCACCAGCAGAGCTGCGTCACCTGAGGTAGATACGCAGTATTTT. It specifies CATSRAASPEVDTQYF. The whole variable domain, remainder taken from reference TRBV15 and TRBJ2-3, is DAMVIQNPRYQVTQFGKPVTLSCSQTLNHNVMYWYQQKSSQAPKLLFHYYDKDFNNEADTPDNFQSRRPNTSFCFLDIRSPGLGDTAMYLCATSRAASPEVDTQYFGPGTRLTVL.

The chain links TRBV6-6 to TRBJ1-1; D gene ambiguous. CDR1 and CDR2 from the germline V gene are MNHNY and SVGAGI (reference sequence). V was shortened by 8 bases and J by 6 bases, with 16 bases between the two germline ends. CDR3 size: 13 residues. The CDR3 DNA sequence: TGTGCCAGCCACCTGAAGGGAGGGCCTGAAGCTTTCTTT. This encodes CASHLKGGPEAFF.

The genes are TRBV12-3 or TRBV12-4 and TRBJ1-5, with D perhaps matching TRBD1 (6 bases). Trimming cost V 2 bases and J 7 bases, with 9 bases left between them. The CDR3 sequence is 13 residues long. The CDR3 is CASSLRTEQPQHF. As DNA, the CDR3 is TGTGCCAGCAGTTTAAGGACAGAGCAGCCCCAGCATTTT.